The sequence of this T cell receptor beta chain was determined in a study of blood T cells in healthy people across ages (dated by TCRdb to between 2014 and 2017). Regarding the research as a whole: In model experiments, roughly one uniquely barcoded TCR beta cDNA molecule per two T cells was captured by template switching. The study measured age-related changes in TCR beta repertoire diversity using deep sequencing normalized with unique cDNA molecular identifiers. Donors were grouped into four age groups: young (average 16 years), middle-aged (roughly 38), aged (approximately 58) and long-lived (approximately 81). To avoid experimental bias, donors of different ages were distributed randomly across sequencing lanes. For two donors (one aged 18 to 30 and one aged 80 or older), the study analyzed two additional independent replicas of 1 million unique cDNA reads from the same blood draw.

On the study overall, not on this receptor specifically: Because the CMV infection status of the donors was unknown, age-related changes in expanded clonotypes may potentially have been confounded. Observed TCR beta diversity per million T cells fell roughly linearly with age, and a significant reduction was already apparent by age around 40. Compared with the aged group, the long-lived group had more naive CD4+ T cells, fewer expanded clones and increased TCR diversity, suggesting age selection. Estimates of total diversity based on one million sequenced T cells were considered lower bounds and underestimates. Observed TCR beta diversity correlated strongly with the percentage of naive T cells measured by flow cytometry. Conclusive comparison of naive and antigen-experienced compartments was prevented by the profiling of bulk unsorted PBMCs.

Library preparation was by 5' RACE. The sequencing machine was an Illumina HiSeq 2500. A second roughly 6 to 12 cycle PCR used a sample-barcoded 5' primer and a J-beta primer mix. Each TCR beta cDNA molecule received a unique molecular identifier from a template-switch 5' adaptor carrying 12 random nucleotides. Each sample yielded at least 2.5 million CDR3-containing paired-end reads. All of the RNA was converted into first-strand cDNA using the Mint cDNA synthesis kit, with a TRBC-specific oligonucleotide serving as the primer. Following uracil-DNA glycosylase treatment, a first 18-cycle PCR with universal primers M1SS and BC2_uni_R was performed on all cDNA. On the study's bioinformatics: Each sample was normalized by randomly selecting 1 million high-quality reads, each carrying a distinct molecular identifier. Instead of being binned into consensus sequences, reads with shared molecular identifiers were discarded. MiTCR, set to a Q25 quality threshold and the strictest error-elimination algorithm, was used for CDR3 identification, clonotype clustering and error correction. A nonparametric unseen species model using Euler transformation provided a lower-bound estimate of total TCR beta diversity. The raw public data were reprocessed by TCRdb itself: fastp quality trimming at Q25, MiXCR clonotype calling, in-frame beta chains only. Identical CDR3 proteins give one entry, which carries the most common genes and DNA. The V and J calls shown here were made by TCRdb, not taken from the authors' results. Across this sample there are 870,000 or so distinct CDR3 sequences, with around 28% seen only once. Roughly 17% of the sample goes to the ten largest clones.

This clonotype was counted once. Its antigen remains unidentified. No clone much larger than this one lies a single base away; base qualities are absent. One read represents weak support. The approximately 41 donors, aged 6 to 90 years, were systemically healthy Caucasian individuals from Russia. Around 10 milliliters of peripheral blood were collected from each donor into EDTA-treated Vacutainer tubes. Ficoll-Paque density-gradient centrifugation was used to isolate PBMCs, with at least 7 million per sample. Total RNA was extracted from PBMCs with Trizol reagent, with at least 6 micrograms obtained per sample. For every donor, flow cytometry on a PBMC aliquot measured the percentage of naive CD45RAhigh/CD27high T cells. V trim: 11 bases; J trim: 1 base; unmatched bases: 9. The germline V gene specifies MDHEN as CDR1 and SYDVKM as CDR2. Reading from cysteine to phenylalanine, the CDR3 counts 16 amino acids. The DNA shown is the 48-base CDR3, in frame from base 1.

The clonotype originates from a woman older than 75 in good health. Material: blood. The chain was built from TRBV28 and TRBJ2-4, with 12 middle bases fitting TRBD2. The CDR3 region has the sequence CAGTATSGGAKNIQYF. The nucleotide sequence is TGTGCCGGCACCGCTACTAGCGGGGGGGCCAAAAACATTCAGTACTTC.